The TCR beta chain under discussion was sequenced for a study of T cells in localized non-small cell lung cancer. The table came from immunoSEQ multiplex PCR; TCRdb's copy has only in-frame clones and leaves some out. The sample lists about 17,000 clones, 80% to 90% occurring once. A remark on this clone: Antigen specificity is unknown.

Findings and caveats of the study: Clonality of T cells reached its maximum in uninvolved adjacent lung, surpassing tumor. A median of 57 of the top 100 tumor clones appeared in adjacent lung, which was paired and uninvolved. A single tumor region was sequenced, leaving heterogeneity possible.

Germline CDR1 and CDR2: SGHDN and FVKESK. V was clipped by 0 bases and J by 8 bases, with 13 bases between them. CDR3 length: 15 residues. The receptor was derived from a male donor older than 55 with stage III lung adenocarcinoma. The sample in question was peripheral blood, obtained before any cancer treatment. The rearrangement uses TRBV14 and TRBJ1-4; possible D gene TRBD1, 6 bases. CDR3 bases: TGTGCCAGCAGCCAAGACGCAGGGGCTGGGGAAAAACTGTTTTTT. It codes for CASSQDAGAGEKLFF.